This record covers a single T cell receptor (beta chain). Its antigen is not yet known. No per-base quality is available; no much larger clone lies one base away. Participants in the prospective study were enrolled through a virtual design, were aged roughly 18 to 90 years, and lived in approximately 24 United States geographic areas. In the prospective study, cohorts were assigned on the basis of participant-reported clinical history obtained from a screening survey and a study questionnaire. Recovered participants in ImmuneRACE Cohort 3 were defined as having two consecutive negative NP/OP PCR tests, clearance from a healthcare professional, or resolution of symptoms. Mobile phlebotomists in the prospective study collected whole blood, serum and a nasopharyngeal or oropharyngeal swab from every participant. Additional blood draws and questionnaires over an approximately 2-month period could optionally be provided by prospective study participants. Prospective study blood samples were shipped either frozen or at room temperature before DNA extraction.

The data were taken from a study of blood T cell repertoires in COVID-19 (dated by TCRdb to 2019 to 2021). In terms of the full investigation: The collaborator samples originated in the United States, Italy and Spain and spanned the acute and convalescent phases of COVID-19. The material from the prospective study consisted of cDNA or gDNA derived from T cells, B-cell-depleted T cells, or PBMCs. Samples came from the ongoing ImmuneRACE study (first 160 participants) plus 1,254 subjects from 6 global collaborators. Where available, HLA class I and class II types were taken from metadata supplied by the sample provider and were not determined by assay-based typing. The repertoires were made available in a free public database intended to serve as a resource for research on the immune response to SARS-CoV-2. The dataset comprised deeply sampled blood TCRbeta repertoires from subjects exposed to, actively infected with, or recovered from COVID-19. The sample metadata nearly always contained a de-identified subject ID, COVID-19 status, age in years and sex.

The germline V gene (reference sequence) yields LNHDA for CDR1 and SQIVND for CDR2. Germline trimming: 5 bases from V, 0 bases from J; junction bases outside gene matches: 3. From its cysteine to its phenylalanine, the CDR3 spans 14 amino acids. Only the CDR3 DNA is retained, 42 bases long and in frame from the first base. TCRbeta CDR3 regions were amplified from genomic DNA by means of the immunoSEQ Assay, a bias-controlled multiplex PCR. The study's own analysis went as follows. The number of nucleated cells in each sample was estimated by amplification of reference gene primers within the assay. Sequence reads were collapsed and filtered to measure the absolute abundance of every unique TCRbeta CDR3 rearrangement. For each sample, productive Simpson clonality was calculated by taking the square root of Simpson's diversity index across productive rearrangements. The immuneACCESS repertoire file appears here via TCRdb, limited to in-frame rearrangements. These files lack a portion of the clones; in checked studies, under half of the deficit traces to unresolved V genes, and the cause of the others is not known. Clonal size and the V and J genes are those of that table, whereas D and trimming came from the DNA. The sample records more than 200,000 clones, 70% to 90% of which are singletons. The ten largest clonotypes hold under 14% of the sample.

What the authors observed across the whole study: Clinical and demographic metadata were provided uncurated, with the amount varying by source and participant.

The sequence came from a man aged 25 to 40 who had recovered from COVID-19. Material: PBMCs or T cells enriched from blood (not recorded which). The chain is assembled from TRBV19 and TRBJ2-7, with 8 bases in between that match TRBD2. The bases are TGTGCCAGTAGTCGGGGGGGTAGCTCCTACGAGCAGTACTTC. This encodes CASSRGGSSYEQYF.